A single sample is the source of the 5 T cell receptor beta chains below, sequenced in a study of cytomegalovirus exposure and HLA in healthy donors. PCR amplification relied on 60 Vbeta primers (plus 13 Jbeta primers). Using immunoSEQ multiplex PCR, the repertoire was profiled, and TCRdb retains in-frame clones only, with some absent. The sample contains over 150,000 clones, more than 65% of which appear only once. Sequenced material: PBMCs. These receptors all stem from a woman between 35 and 50 years old in good health and CMV-seropositive.

This chain joins TRBV10-3 and TRBJ2-1; D perhaps matches TRBD2 (6 bases). Between the trimmed V and J ends, which lost 7 bases and 2 bases, there was a span of 12 bases. Germline-derived CDR1 and CDR2 are ENHRY and SYGVKD. This CDR3 has 14 amino acids. The CDR3 reads CAINPRGPYNEQFF. The CDR3 bases are TGTGCCATCAATCCGCGGGGACCCTACAATGAGCAGTTCTTC.

The rearrangement links TRBV6-6 to TRBJ2-7; tentatively, D is TRBD2 (5 bases). Germline values: CDR1 MNHNY, CDR2 SVGAGI (reference sequence). V was cut by 2 bases and J by 2 bases, with 10 bases left in between. This CDR3 is 14 amino acids long. CDR3 DNA sequence: TGTGCCAGCAGTTACGAGGGAAAGACCTACGAGCAGTACTTC. Translated, it gives CASSYEGKTYEQYF.

This chain links TRBV6-5 with TRBJ1-2; 10 bases map to TRBD1. The junction had 6 bases not matched to a gene; V was cut back by 6 bases and J by 8 bases. The CDR3 length is 13 residues. Germline V gene lookup returns CDR1 MNHEY and CDR2 SVGAGI. The chain's CDR3 is CASRPGTGVGYTF. The CDR3 DNA is TGTGCCAGCAGACCCGGGACAGGGGTAGGCTACACCTTC.

V is TRBV28 and J is TRBJ2-7; 8 positions match TRBD2. CDR3 length: 17 residues. The trim removed 2 bases at V and 4 bases at J, leaving 13 bases unmatched. CDR1 and CDR2 (germline): MDHEN, SYDVKM. CDR3 region: CASSLVRAGVYTYEQYF. In nucleotides, the CDR3 is TGTGCCAGCAGTTTAGTTAGAGCGGGAGTATATACTTACGAGCAGTACTTC.

The chain employs TRBV6-5 and TRBJ2-5; 7 bases map to TRBD1. The DNA matches TRBJ2-7 better at its end, which makes the J call doubtful. CDR3 length: 14 amino acids. Germline V CDR1 and CDR2: MNHEY, SVGAGI. CDR3 in amino acids: CASSRTTGKGEQYF. The CDR3 DNA is TGTGCCAGCAGTCGAACGACAGGGAAGGGCGAGCAGTACTTC.